The entry below describes one T cell receptor beta chain. The target antigen is unknown. Per germline, CDR1 SEHNR and CDR2 FQNEAQ (reference sequence). Trimming took off 6 bases at V and 0 bases at J, with 16 bases between the two ends. The CDR3 runs 16 residues. These data come from a study of cytomegalovirus exposure and HLA in healthy donors. With 60 Vbeta and 13 Jbeta primers, the PCR was carried out. Profiled with immunoSEQ multiplex PCR; TCRdb holds only in-frame clones, not every one. The repertoire shows 150,000 to 200,000 clones; the top ten hold about 6.8%. The study, taken as a whole, reports: A link between a missense DCLRE1C variant and TCR beta V- and J-gene trimming emerged from a later analysis.

Source material: PBMCs. This clonotype originated in a man under 40 in good health and CMV-seronegative. The chain is built from TRBV7-9 and TRBJ2-3; a possible D gene is TRBD2 (5 bases). The CDR3 DNA is TGTGCCAGCAGACCGAGCACCGGAGGTAGCACAGATACGCAGTATTTT. Translating gives CASRPSTGGSTDTQYF. The full variable domain, rest sourced from reference TRBV7-9 and TRBJ2-3, is DTGVSQNPRHKITKRGQNVTFRCDPISEHNRLYWYRQTLGQGPEFLTYFQNEAQLEKSRLLSDRFSAERPKGSFSTLEIQRTEQGDSAMYLCASRPSTGGSTDTQYFGPGTRLTVL.